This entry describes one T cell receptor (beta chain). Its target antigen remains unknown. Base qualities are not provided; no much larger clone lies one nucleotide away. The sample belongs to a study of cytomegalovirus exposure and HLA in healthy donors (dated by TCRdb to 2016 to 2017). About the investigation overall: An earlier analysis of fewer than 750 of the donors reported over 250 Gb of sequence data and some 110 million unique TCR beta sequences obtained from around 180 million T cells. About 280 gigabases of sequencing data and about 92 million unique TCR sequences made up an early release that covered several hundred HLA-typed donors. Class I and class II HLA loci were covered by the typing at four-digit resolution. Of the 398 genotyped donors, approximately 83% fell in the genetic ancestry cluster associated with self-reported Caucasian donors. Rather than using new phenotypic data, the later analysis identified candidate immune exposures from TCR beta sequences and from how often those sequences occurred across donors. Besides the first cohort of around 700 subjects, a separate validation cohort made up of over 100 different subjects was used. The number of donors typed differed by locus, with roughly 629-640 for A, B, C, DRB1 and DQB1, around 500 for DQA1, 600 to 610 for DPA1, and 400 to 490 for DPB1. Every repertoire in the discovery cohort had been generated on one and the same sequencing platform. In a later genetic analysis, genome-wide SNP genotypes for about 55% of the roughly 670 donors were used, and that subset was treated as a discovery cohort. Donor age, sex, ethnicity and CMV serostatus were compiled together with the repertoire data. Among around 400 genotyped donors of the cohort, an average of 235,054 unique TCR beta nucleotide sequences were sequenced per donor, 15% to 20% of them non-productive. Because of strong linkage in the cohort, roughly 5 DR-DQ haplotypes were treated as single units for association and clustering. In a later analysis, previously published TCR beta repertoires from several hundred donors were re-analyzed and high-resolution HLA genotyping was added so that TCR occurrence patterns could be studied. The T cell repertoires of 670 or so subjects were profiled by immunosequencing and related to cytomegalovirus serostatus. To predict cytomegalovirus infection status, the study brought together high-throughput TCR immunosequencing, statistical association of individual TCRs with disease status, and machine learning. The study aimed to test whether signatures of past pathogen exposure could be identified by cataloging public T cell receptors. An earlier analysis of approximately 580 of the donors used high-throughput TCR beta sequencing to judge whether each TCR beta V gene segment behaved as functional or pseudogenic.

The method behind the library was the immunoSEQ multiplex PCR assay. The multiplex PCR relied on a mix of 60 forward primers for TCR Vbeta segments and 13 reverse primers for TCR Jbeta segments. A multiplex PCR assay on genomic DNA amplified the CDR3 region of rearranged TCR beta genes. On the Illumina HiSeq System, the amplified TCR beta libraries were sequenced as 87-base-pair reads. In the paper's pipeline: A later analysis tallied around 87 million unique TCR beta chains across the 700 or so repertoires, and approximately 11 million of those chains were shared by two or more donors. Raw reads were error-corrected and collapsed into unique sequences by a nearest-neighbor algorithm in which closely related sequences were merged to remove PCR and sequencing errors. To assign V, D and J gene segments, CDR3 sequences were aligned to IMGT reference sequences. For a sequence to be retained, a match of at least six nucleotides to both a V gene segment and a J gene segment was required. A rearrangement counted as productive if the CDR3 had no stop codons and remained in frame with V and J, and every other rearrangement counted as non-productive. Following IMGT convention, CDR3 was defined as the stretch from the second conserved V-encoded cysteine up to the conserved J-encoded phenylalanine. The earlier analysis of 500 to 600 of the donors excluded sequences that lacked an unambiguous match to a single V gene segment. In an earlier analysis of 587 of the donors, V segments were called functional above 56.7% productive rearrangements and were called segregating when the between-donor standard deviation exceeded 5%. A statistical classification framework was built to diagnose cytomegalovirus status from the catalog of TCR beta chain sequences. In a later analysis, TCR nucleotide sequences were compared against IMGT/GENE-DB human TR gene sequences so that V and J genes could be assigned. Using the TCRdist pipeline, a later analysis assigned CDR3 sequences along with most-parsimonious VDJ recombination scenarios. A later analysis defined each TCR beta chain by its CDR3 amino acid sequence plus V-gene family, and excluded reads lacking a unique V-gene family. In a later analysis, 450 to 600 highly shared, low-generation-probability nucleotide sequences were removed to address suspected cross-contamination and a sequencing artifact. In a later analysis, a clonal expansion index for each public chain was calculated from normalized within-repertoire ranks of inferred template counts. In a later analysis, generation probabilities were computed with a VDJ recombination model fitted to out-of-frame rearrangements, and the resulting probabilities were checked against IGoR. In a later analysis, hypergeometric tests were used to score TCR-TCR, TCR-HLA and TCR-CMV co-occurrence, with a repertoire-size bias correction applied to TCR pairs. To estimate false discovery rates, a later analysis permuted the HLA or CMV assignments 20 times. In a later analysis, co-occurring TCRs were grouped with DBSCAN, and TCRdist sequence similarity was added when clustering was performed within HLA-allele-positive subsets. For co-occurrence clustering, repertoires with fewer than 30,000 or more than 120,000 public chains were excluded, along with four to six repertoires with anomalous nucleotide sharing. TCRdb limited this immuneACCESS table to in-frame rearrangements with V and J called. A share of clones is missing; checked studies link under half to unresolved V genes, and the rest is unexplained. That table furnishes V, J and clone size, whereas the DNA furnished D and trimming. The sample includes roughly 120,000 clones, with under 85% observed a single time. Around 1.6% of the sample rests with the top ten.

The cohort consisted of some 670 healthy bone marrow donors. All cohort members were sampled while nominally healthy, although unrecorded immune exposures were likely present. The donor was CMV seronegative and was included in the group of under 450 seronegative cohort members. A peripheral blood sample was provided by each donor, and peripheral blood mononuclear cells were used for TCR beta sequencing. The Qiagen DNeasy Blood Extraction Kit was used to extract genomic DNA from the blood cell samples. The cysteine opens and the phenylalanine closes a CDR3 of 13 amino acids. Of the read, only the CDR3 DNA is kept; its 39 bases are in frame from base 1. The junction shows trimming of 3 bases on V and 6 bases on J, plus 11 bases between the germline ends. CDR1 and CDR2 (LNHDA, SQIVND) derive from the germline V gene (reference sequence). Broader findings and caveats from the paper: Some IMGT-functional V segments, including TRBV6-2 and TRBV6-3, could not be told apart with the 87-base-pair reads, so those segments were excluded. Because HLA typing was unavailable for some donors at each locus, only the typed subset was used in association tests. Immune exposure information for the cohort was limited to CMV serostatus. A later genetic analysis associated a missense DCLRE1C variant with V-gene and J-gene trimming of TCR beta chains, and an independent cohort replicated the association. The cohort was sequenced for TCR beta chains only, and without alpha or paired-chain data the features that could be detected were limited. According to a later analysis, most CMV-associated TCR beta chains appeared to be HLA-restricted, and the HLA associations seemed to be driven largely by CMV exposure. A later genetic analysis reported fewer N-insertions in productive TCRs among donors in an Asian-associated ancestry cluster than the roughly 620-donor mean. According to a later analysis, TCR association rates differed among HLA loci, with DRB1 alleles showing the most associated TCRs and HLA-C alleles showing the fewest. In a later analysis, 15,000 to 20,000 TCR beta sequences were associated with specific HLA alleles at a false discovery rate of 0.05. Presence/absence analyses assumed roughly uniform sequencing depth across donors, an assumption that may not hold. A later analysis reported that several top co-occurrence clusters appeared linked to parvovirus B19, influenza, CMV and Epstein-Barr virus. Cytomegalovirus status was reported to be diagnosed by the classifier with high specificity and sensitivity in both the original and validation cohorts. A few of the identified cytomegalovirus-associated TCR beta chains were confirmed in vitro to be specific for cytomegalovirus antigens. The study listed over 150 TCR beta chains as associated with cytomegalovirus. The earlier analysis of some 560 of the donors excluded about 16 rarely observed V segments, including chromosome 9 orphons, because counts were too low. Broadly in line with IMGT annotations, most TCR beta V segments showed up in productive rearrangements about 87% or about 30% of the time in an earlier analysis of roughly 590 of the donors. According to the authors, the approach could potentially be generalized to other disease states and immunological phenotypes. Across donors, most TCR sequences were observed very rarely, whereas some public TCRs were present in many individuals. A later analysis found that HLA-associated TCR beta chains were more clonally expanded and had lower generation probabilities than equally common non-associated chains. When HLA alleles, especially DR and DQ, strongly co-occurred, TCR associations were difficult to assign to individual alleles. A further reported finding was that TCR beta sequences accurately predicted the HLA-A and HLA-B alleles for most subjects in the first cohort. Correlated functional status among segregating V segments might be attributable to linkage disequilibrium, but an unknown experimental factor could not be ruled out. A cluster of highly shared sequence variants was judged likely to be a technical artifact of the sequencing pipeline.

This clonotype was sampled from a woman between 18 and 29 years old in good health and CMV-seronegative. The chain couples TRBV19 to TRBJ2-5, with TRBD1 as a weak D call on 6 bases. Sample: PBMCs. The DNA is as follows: TGTGCCAGTAGTATCGGACAGTACCAGACCCAGTACTTC. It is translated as CASSIGQYQTQYF.